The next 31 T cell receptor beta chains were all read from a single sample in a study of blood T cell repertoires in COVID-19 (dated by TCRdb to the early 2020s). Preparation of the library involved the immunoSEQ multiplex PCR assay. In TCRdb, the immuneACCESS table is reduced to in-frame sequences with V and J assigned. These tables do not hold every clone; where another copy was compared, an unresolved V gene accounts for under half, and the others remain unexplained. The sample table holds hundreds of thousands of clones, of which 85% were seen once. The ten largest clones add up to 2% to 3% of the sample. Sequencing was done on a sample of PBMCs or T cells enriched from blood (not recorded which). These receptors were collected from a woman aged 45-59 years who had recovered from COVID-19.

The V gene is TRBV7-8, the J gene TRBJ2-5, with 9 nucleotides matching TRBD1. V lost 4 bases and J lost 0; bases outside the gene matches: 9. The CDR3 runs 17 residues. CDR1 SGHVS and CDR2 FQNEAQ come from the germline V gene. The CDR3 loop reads CASSSRTGDLNQETQYF. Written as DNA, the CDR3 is TGTGCCAGCAGCTCACGGACAGGGGACCTAAACCAAGAGACCCAGTACTTC.

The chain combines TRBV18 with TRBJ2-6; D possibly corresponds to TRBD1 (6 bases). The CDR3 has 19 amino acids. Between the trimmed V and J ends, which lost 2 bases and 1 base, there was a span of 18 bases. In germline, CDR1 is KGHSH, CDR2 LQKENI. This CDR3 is CASSPSSLSRGSGANVLTF. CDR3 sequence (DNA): TGTGCCAGCTCACCATCTTCTCTATCAAGGGGGTCTGGGGCCAACGTCCTGACTTTC.

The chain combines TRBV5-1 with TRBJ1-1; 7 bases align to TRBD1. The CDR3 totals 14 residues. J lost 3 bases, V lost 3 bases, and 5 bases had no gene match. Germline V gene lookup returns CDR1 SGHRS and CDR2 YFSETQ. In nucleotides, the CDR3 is TGCGCCAGCAGCTCCATAACAGGGGACACTGAAGCTTTCTTT. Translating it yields CASSSITGDTEAFF.

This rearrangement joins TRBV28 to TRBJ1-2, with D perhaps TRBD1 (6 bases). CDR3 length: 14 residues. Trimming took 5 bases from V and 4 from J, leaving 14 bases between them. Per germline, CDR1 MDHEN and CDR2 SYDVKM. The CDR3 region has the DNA TGTGCCAGCAGTACAGGGTCTACCTTCTATGGCTACACCTTC. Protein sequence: CASSTGSTFYGYTF.

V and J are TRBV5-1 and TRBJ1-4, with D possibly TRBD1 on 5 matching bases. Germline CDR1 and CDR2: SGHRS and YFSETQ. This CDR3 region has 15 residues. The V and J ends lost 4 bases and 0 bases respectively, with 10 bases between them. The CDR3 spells CASSQKTATNEKLFF. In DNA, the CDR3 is TGCGCCAGCAGCCAAAAGACAGCAACTAATGAAAAACTGTTTTTT.

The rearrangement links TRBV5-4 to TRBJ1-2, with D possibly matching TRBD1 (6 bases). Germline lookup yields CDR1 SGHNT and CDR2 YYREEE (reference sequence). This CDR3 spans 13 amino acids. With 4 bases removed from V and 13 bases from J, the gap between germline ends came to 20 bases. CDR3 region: CASSPWTELIGTF. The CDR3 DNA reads TGTGCCAGCAGCCCTTGGACAGAGTTGATTGGCACCTTC.

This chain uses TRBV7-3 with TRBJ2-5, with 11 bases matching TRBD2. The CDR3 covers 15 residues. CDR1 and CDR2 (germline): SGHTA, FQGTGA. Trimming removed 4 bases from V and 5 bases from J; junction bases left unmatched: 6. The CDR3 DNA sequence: TGTGCCAGCAGCTCGGGACTAGCGGCCTTTGAGACCCAGTACTTC. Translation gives CASSSGLAAFETQYF.

CDR3 DNA: TGTGCCAGCTCACCAGACCAGGCAGGTAATACTGAAGCTTTCTTT. Its protein product is CASSPDQAGNTEAFF. This chain uses TRBV18 with TRBJ1-1; D is undetermined. Per the germline V gene, CDR1 is KGHSH and CDR2 is LQKENI. This CDR3 is built from 15 residues. The V end was cut by 2 bases, the J end by 5 bases, with 15 bases between.

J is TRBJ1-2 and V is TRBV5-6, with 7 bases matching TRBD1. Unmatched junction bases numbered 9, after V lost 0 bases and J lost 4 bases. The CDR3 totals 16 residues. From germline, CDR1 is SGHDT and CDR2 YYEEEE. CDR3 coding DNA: TGTGCCAGCAGCTTGGAGGTGAGGGCAGGGGGCTATGGCTACACCTTC. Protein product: CASSLEVRAGGYGYTF. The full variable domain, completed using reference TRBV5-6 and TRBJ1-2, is DAGVTQSPTHLIKTRGQQVTLRCSPKSGHDTVSWYQQALGQGPQFIFQYYEEEERQRGNFPDRFSGHQFPNYSSELNVNALLLGDSALYLCASSLEVRAGGYGYTFGSGTRLTVV.

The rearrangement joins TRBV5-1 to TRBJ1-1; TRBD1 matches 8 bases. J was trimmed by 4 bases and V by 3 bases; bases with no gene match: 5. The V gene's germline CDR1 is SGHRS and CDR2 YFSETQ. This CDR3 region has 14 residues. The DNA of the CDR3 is TGCGCCAGCAGCTCGGGACAGGCGGCCACTGAAGCTTTCTTT. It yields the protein CASSSGQAATEAFF.

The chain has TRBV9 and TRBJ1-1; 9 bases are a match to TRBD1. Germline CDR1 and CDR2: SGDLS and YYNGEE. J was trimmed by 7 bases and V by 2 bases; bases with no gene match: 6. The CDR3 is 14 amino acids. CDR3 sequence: CASSVGTGIGEAFF. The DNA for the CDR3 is TGTGCCAGCAGCGTTGGGACAGGGATAGGTGAAGCTTTCTTT.

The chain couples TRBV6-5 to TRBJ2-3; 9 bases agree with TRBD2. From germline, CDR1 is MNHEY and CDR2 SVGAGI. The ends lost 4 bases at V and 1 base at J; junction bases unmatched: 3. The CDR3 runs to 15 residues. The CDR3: CASSLAGAGTDTQYF. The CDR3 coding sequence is TGTGCCAGCAGTTTAGCGGGGGCAGGCACAGATACGCAGTATTTT.

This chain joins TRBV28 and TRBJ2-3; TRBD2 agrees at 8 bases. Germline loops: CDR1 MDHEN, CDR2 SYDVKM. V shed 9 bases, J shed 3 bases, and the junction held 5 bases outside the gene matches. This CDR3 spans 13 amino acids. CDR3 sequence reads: CASGTSFTDTQYF. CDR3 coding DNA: TGTGCCAGTGGGACTAGTTTTACAGATACGCAGTATTTT.

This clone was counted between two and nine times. The CDR3 DNA follows: TGTGCCTGGAAGGACAGGGTCGCTTCACCCCTCCACTTT. Protein product: CAWKDRVASPLHF. The rearrangement links TRBV30 to TRBJ1-6, with 8 bases that match TRBD1. The CDR3 extends over 13 amino acids. The germline gives CDR1 GTSNPN, CDR2 SVGIG (reference sequence). J lost 9 bases, V lost 4 bases, and 5 bases had no gene match. The entire variable domain, with the rest obtained from reference TRBV30 and TRBJ1-6, is as follows: SQTIHQWPATLVQPVGSPLSLECTVEGTSNPNLYWYRQAAGRGLQLLFYSVGIGQISSEVPQNLSASRPQDRQFILSSKKLLLSDSGFYLCAWKDRVASPLHFGNGTRLTVT.

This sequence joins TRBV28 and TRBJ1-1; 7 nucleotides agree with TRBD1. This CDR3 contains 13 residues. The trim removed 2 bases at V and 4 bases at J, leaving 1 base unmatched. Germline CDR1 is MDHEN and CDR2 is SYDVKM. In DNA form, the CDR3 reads TGTGCCAGCAGTTTAAACAGGGGCACTGAAGCTTTCTTT. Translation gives CASSLNRGTEAFF.

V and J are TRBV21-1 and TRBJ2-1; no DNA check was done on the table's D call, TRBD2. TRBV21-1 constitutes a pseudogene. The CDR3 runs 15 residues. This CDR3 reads CASSSSGVPYNEQFF. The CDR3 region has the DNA TGTGCCAGCAGCAGTAGCGGGGTCCCCTACAATGAGCAGTTCTTC.

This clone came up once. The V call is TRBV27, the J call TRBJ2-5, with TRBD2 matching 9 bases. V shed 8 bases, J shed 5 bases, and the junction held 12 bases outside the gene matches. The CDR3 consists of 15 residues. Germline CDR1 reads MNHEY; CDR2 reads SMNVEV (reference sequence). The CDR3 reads CASRSGLAGRETQYF. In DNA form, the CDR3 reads TGTGCCAGCCGATCGGGGCTAGCGGGAAGGGAGACCCAGTACTTC.

CDR3 loop: CASKAGLSEFF. CDR3 coding DNA: TGCGCCAGCAAGGCAGGGTTATCGGAGTTCTTC. V gene TRBV5-1 combines with J gene TRBJ2-1, with D possibly being TRBD1 (5 bases). V lost 6 bases and J lost 14, with 15 bases in between. The CDR3 covers 11 residues. CDR1 and CDR2 from the germline V gene are SGHRS and YFSETQ.

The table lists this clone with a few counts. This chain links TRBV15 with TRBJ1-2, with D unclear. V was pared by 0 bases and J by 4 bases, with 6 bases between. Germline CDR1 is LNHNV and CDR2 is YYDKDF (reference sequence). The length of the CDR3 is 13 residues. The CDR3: CATSRDKLYGYTF. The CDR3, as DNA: TGTGCCACCAGCAGAGATAAACTCTATGGCTACACCTTC. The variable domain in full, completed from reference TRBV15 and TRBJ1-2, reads DAMVIQNPRYQVTQFGKPVTLSCSQTLNHNVMYWYQQKSSQAPKLLFHYYDKDFNNEADTPDNFQSRRPNTSFCFLDIRSPGLGDTAMYLCATSRDKLYGYTFGSGTRLTVV.

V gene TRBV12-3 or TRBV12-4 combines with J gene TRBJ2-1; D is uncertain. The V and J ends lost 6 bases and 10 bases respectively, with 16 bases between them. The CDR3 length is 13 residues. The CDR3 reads CASRETEAPEQFF. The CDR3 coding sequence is TGTGCCAGCAGAGAGACTGAGGCCCCAGAGCAGTTCTTC.

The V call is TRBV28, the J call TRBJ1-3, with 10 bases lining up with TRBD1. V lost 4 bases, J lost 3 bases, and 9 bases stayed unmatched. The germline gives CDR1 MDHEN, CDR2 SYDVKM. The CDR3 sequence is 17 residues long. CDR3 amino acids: CASSSSGTGDFGNTIYF. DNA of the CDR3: TGTGCCAGCAGTTCCTCCGGGACAGGGGACTTTGGAAACACCATATATTTT.

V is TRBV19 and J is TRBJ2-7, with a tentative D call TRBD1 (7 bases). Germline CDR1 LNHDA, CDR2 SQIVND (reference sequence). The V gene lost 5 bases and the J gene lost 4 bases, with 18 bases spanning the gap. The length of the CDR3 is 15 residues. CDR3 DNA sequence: TGTGCCAGTAGTGACCTCCGGGACAGCGGGTACGAGCAGTACTTC. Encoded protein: CASSDLRDSGYEQYF.

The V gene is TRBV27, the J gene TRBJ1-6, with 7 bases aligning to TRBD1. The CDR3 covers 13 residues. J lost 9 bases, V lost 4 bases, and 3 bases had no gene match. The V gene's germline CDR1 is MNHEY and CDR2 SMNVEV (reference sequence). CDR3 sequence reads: CASSSGGISPLHF. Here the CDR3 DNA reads TGTGCCAGCAGTTCAGGGGGGATTTCACCCCTCCACTTT.

The DNA for the CDR3 is TGTGCCAGTAGGCCAAAACACTCGGGGGATCAGAAATCCTACGAGCAGTACTTC. It is translated as CASRPKHSGDQKSYEQYF. V gene TRBV19 combines with J gene TRBJ2-7, with D possibly TRBD2 on 6 matching bases. The CDR3 length is 18 residues. Trimming removed 6 bases at V and 1 base at J, with 25 bases between. CDR1 and CDR2 (germline): LNHDA, SQIVND (reference sequence).

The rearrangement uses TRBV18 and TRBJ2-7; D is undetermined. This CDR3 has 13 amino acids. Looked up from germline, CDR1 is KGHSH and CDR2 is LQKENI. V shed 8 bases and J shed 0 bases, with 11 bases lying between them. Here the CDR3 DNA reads TGTGCCAGCACGAGGCGAAGCTCCTACGAGCAGTACTTC. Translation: CASTRRSSYEQYF.

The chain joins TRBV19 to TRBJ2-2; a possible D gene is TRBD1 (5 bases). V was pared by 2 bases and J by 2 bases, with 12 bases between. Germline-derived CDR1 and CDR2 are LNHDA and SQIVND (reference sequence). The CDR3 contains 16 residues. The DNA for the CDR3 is TGTGCCAGTAGTATATTTCGGACAAGTAACACCGGGGAGCTGTTTTTT. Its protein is CASSIFRTSNTGELFF. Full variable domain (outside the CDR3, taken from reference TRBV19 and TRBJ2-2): DGGITQSPKYLFRKEGQNVTLSCEQNLNHDAMYWYRQDPGQGLRLIYYSQIVNDFQKGDIAEGYSVSREKKESFPLTVTSAQKNPTAFYLCASSIFRTSNTGELFFGEGSRLTVL.

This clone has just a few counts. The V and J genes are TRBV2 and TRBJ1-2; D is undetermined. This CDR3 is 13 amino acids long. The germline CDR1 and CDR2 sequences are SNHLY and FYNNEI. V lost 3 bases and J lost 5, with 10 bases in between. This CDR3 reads CASSDERSYGYTF. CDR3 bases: TGTGCCAGCAGTGATGAACGGAGTTATGGCTACACCTTC. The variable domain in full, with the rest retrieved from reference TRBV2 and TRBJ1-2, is EPEVTQTPSHQVTQMGQEVILRCVPISNHLYFYWYRQILGQKVEFLVSFYNNEISEKSEIFDDQFSVERPDGSNFTLKIRSTKLEDSAMYFCASSDERSYGYTFGSGTRLTVV.

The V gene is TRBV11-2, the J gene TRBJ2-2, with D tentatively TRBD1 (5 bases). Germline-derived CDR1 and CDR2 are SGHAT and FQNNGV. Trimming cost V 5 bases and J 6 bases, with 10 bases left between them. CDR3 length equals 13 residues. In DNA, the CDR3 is TGTGCCAGCAGCCTACAAGGGGCCGGGGAGCTGTTTTTT. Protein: CASSLQGAGELFF. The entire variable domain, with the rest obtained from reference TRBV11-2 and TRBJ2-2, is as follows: EAGVAQSPRYKIIEKRQSVAFWCNPISGHATLYWYQQILGQGPKLLIQFQNNGVVDDSQLPKDRFSAERLKGVDSTLKIQPAKLEDSAVYLCASSLQGAGELFFGEGSRLTVL.

CDR3: CASSVSSGGVHEQFF. The DNA of the CDR3 is TGTGCCAGCAGCGTATCTAGCGGGGGGGTTCATGAGCAGTTCTTC. The J gene is TRBJ2-1, the V gene TRBV7-8, with 12 bases that match TRBD2. Germline CDR1 reads SGHVS; CDR2 reads FQNEAQ. The CDR3 spans 15 residues. The ends lost 5 bases at V and 8 bases at J; junction bases unmatched: 7.

The CDR3 DNA follows: TGTGCCAGCAGCTGGGGGGGCGGACAGCCCCAGCATTTT. This gives the protein CASSWGGGQPQHF. The rearrangement links TRBV7-3 to TRBJ1-5; a weak D match, TRBD1 (6 bases). CDR1 and CDR2 (germline): SGHTA, FQGTGA. This CDR3 is 13 amino acids long. The V gene lost 4 bases and the J gene lost 7 bases, with 11 bases spanning the gap.

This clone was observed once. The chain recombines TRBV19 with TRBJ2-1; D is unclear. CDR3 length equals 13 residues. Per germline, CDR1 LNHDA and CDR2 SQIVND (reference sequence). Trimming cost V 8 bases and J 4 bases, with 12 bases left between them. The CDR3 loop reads CASSSFRYNEQFF. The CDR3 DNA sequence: TGTGCCAGTTCATCCTTTCGGTACAATGAGCAGTTCTTC.